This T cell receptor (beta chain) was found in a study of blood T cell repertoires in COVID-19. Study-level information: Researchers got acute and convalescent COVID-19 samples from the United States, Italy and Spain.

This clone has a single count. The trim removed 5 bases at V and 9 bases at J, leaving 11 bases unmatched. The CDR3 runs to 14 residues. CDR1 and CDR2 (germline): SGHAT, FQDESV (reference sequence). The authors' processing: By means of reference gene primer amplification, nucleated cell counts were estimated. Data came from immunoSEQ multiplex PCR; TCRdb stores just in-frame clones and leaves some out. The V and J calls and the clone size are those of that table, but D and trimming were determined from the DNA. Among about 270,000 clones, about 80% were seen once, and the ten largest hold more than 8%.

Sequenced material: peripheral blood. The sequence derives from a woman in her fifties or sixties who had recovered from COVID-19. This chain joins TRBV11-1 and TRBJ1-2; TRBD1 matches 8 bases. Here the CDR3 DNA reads TGTGCCAGCAGCCGTCAGTGGACAGGGAGAAGCTACACCTTC. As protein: CASSRQWTGRSYTF.